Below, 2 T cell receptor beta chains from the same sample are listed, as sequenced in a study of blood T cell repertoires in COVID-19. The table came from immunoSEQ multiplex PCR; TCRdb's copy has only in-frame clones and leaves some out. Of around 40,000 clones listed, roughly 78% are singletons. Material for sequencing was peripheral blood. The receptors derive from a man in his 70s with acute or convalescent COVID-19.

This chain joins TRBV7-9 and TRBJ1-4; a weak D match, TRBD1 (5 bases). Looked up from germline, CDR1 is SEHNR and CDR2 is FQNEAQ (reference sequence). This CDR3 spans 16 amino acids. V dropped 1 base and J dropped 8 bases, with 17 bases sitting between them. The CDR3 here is CASSLGSQGGYEKLFF. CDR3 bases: TGTGCCAGCAGCTTAGGGTCTCAGGGAGGGTACGAAAAACTGTTTTTT.

The CDR3 protein is CASSQAGYGYTF. The DNA for the CDR3 is TGCGCCAGCAGCCAGGCAGGGTATGGCTACACCTTC. The genes are TRBV4-3 and TRBJ1-2; TRBD1 might be the D (5 bases). The CDR3 is 12 amino acids. Germline values: CDR1 LGHNA, CDR2 YSLEER. Trimming took 3 bases from V and 5 from J, leaving 7 bases between them.